Listed here are 22 T cell receptor beta chains from one sample, sequenced in a study of shared T cell receptors in the human thymus. Generated by immunoSEQ multiplex PCR, the TCRdb table keeps only in-frame clones and is missing some. The sample has hundreds of thousands of clones, approximately 87% seen once; the top ten hold over 0.008%. A further study also used this sample, focusing on human thymus T cells.

Sequencing used thymocytes. These receptor sequences come from a boy in the first two years of life with a congenital heart defect.

A few counts support this clone. The chain combines TRBV2 with TRBJ2-3; 8 positions agree with TRBD2. In germline, CDR1 is SNHLY, CDR2 FYNNEI. V lost 1 base to trimming and J lost 0 bases; unmatched junction nucleotides: 3. The CDR3 is 16 residues long. CDR3 sequence reads: CASSEGLANSTDTQYF. In DNA form, the CDR3 reads TGTGCCAGCAGTGAAGGACTAGCGAACAGCACAGATACGCAGTATTTT.

This clone has just one count. The rearrangement joins TRBV6-1 to TRBJ2-1; 7 bases match TRBD1. Germline V gene sequence: CDR1 MNHNS, CDR2 SASEGT. There are 14 residues in the CDR3. Trimming at V came to 7 bases and at J to 8 bases, leaving 11 bases not matched to a gene. CDR3 coding DNA: TGTGCCAGCATTCCCTTCACAGGGGTCGATGAGCAGTTCTTC. Its translation: CASIPFTGVDEQFF.

The V call is TRBV25-1, the J call TRBJ2-6, with 7 bases lining up with TRBD2. The trim removed 2 bases at V and 2 bases at J, leaving 3 bases unmatched. Germline CDR1 MGHDK, CDR2 SYGVNS. The CDR3 loop spans 16 amino acids. CDR3 sequence: CASSEGAGAGANVLTF. CDR3 bases: TGTGCCAGCAGTGAAGGGGCGGGAGCTGGGGCCAACGTCCTGACTTTC.

The V gene is TRBV29-1, the J gene TRBJ2-5, with a tentative D call TRBD2 (6 bases). The V end lost 0 bases, the J end lost 2 bases, and 13 bases lay between the germline ends. The germline CDR1 and CDR2 sequences are SQVTM and ANQGSEA. CDR3 length equals 15 residues. In nucleotides, the CDR3 is TGCAGCGTTGAAGATCTCGGGAGTCCTCAAGAGACCCAGTACTTC. It specifies CSVEDLGSPQETQYF. The whole variable domain, remainder taken from reference TRBV29-1 and TRBJ2-5, is SAVISQKPSRDICQRGTSLTIQCQVDSQVTMMFWYRQQPGQSLTLIATANQGSEATYESGFVIDKFPISRPNLTFSTLTVSNMSPEDSSIYLCSVEDLGSPQETQYFGPGTRLLVL.

This chain connects TRBV10-3 to TRBJ2-7, with 9 bases lining up with TRBD1. From germline, CDR1 is ENHRY and CDR2 SYGVKD. Trimming cost V 0 bases and J 6 bases; bases outside gene matches: 6. The CDR3 runs 15 residues. In nucleotides, the CDR3 is TGTGCCATCAGTGAGTCGGGACAGGGCCCTGGCGAGCAGTACTTC. Its translation is CAISESGQGPGEQYF.

Here the CDR3 DNA reads TGTGCCAGCAGCTCCGGACAGGGACGGAACACTGAAGCTTTCTTT. This translates into CASSSGQGRNTEAFF. V usage is TRBV5-4 and J usage is TRBJ1-1; 8 nucleotides match TRBD1. The CDR3 is 15 amino acids. CDR1 SGHNT and CDR2 YYREEE come from the germline V gene (reference sequence). The V and J ends lost 3 bases and 1 base, in that order; junction bases with no gene match: 5.

The chain links TRBV5-6 to TRBJ2-7, with TRBD2 matching 10 bases. Germline V gene data show CDR1 as SGHDT and CDR2 as YYEEEE. V was clipped by 1 base and J by 2 bases; unmatched bases: 0. The CDR3 runs 14 residues. This CDR3 is CASSLSGGAYEQYF. The CDR3 DNA reads TGTGCCAGCAGCTTGAGCGGGGGGGCCTACGAGCAGTACTTC.

The rearrangement joins TRBV7-9 to TRBJ2-7, with 7 bases that match TRBD2. This CDR3 is 17 amino acids long. V trimming: 1 base; J trimming: 0 bases; junction bases outside the gene matches: 9. Germline V CDR1 and CDR2: SEHNR, FQNEAQ (reference sequence). CDR3 nucleotide sequence: TGTGCCAGCAGCTTAGGGCCTAGCGGAGGTAGCTCCTACGAGCAGTACTTC. Translating it yields CASSLGPSGGSSYEQYF. Using reference TRBV7-9 and TRBJ2-7 for the parts outside the CDR3, the full variable domain is DTGVSQNPRHKITKRGQNVTFRCDPISEHNRLYWYRQTLGQGPEFLTYFQNEAQLEKSRLLSDRFSAERPKGSFSTLEIQRTEQGDSAMYLCASSLGPSGGSSYEQYFGPGTRLTVT.

The V call is TRBV30, the J call TRBJ2-4; tentative D call: TRBD2 (5 bases). V was cut by 2 bases and J by 3 bases, with 14 bases left in between. There are 15 residues in the CDR3. CDR1 and CDR2 from the germline V gene are GTSNPN and SVGIG (reference sequence). The CDR3 reads CAWSSRTSYKNIQYF. The CDR3 coding sequence is TGTGCCTGGAGTTCCCGGACTTCCTACAAAAACATTCAGTACTTC. Supplemented by reference TRBV30 and TRBJ2-4, the full variable domain reads SQTIHQWPATLVQPVGSPLSLECTVEGTSNPNLYWYRQAAGRGLQLLFYSVGIGQISSEVPQNLSASRPQDRQFILSSKKLLLSDSGFYLCAWSSRTSYKNIQYFGAGTRLSVL.

This clone was found once. The chain has TRBV28 and TRBJ1-5, with 8 positions matching TRBD1. The V gene end was trimmed by 3 bases and the J gene end by 7 bases; junction bases not matched to a gene: 5. The V gene's germline CDR1 is MDHEN and CDR2 SYDVKM. This CDR3 is 14 amino acids long. Here the CDR3 reads CASSFGQGRQPQHF. The CDR3 nucleotides read TGTGCCAGCAGTTTCGGACAGGGAAGGCAGCCCCAGCATTTT.

CDR3 in amino acids: CASSLWTRPKGSAYNEQFF. The CDR3 DNA sequence: TGTGCCAGCAGCCTCTGGACTAGGCCAAAGGGGTCCGCCTACAATGAGCAGTTCTTC. V is TRBV5-6 and J is TRBJ2-1, with 7 bases that match TRBD2. The CDR3 is 19 residues long. Per the germline V gene, CDR1 is SGHDT and CDR2 is YYEEEE. Trimming at V came to 4 bases and at J to 2 bases, leaving 18 bases not matched to a gene.

This clone has just a few counts. Additional DNA sequences in this sample encode the identical CDR3. V is TRBV19 and J is TRBJ1-3; 7 bases agree with TRBD1. CDR1 is LNHDA and CDR2 is SQIVND in the germline V gene (reference sequence). V lost 5 bases to trimming and J lost 7 bases; unmatched junction nucleotides: 8. This CDR3 contains 14 residues. The DNA of the CDR3 is TGTGCCAGTAGTCCGCAGGGGGTAGGGAACACCATATATTTT. Protein: CASSPQGVGNTIYF. The variable domain in full, completed from reference TRBV19 and TRBJ1-3, reads DGGITQSPKYLFRKEGQNVTLSCEQNLNHDAMYWYRQDPGQGLRLIYYSQIVNDFQKGDIAEGYSVSREKKESFPLTVTSAQKNPTAFYLCASSPQGVGNTIYFGEGSWLTVV.

The rearrangement uses TRBV30 and TRBJ1-2; D is perhaps TRBD1 (5 bases). The CDR3 length is 16 residues. V was pared by 0 bases and J by 6 bases, with 20 bases between. The V gene's germline CDR1 is GTSNPN and CDR2 SVGIG (reference sequence). This CDR3 reads CAWSVAHASRGNGYTF. DNA for the CDR3: TGTGCCTGGAGTGTAGCGCACGCTTCTAGGGGAAATGGCTACACCTTC. The full variable domain, in which reference TRBV30 and TRBJ1-2 provide the parts outside the CDR3, is SQTIHQWPATLVQPVGSPLSLECTVEGTSNPNLYWYRQAAGRGLQLLFYSVGIGQISSEVPQNLSASRPQDRQFILSSKKLLLSDSGFYLCAWSVAHASRGNGYTFGSGTRLTVV.

The genes are TRBV5-1 and TRBJ2-3, with 9 bases that match TRBD2. V was pared by 4 bases and J by 5 bases, with 11 bases of the junction left unmatched. This CDR3 is 16 amino acids long. The germline CDR1 and CDR2 sequences are SGHRS and YFSETQ. The CDR3 spells CASSPPLAGDLDTQYF. CDR3 nucleotides: TGCGCCAGCAGCCCCCCACTAGCGGGTGATCTAGATACGCAGTATTTT.

The table lists this clone with a few counts. The genes are TRBV18 and TRBJ2-5; D possibly corresponds to TRBD2 (6 bases). V shed 3 bases and J shed 2 bases, with 16 bases lying between them. There are 16 residues in the CDR3. The germline V gene encodes CDR1 KGHSH and CDR2 LQKENI. The CDR3 sequence is CASSPSGRGTQETQYF. In nucleotides, the CDR3 is TGTGCCAGCTCACCTAGTGGACGCGGGACTCAAGAGACCCAGTACTTC.

The chain joins TRBV5-1 to TRBJ2-1, with 8 bases matching TRBD2. The CDR3 has 15 amino acids. With 2 bases clipped from V and 6 bases from J, the junction kept 7 bases outside the gene matches. Looked up from germline, CDR1 is SGHRS and CDR2 is YFSETQ. CDR3 protein: CASSFGREVTNEQFF. The CDR3 nucleotides are TGCGCCAGCAGCTTCGGGCGGGAGGTCACCAATGAGCAGTTCTTC.

The rearrangement uses TRBV7-8 and TRBJ2-7, with 12 bases fitting TRBD2. The germline CDR1 and CDR2 sequences are SGHVS and FQNEAQ. The CDR3 sequence is 16 residues long. With 5 bases clipped from V and 4 bases from J, the junction kept 9 bases outside the gene matches. The DNA for the CDR3 is TGTGCCAGCAGCCCTGAGTACGGGACTAGCGGGTACGAGCAGTACTTC. Amino acids: CASSPEYGTSGYEQYF.

The rearrangement joins TRBV21-1 to TRBJ2-3; the table's D call, TRBD1, was not checked against the DNA. TRBV21-1 is flagged as a pseudogene. This CDR3 is built from 17 residues. Written as DNA, the CDR3 is TGTGCCAGCAGCAAAGGGGGGCTGACTTCTAGCACAGATACGCAGTATTTT. Protein: CASSKGGLTSSTDTQYF.

This clone has more than one count but fewer than ten. The chain uses TRBV15 and TRBJ2-7; possibly TRBD2 for D (5 bases). This CDR3 contains 15 residues. Germline V CDR1 and CDR2: LNHNV, YYDKDF (reference sequence). With 1 base removed from V and 6 bases from J, the gap between germline ends came to 16 bases. The CDR3 loop is CATSRAARGSPEQYF. The DNA for the CDR3 is TGTGCCACCAGCAGAGCTGCGAGAGGGAGTCCCGAGCAGTACTTC.

The rearrangement joins TRBV4-1 to TRBJ1-3; 8 positions agree with TRBD1. The junction had 12 bases not matched to a gene; V was cut back by 1 base and J by 13 bases. Germline assignment: CDR1 MGHRA and CDR2 YSYEKL. This CDR3 spans 15 amino acids. The CDR3 is CASSQGWDRQGKIYF. As DNA, the CDR3 is TGCGCCAGCAGCCAAGGATGGGACAGGCAGGGAAAGATATATTTT.

This chain joins TRBV30 and TRBJ2-4; 8 positions agree with TRBD1. The CDR3 runs 13 residues. The V gene's germline CDR1 is GTSNPN and CDR2 SVGIG (reference sequence). V was pared by 7 bases and J by 7 bases, with 9 bases of the junction left unmatched. The DNA for the CDR3 is TGTGCCTTCGGACAGGGACATTTGAACATTCAGTACTTC. It specifies CAFGQGHLNIQYF.

The chain uses TRBV18 and TRBJ2-7; D may be TRBD1 (6 bases). V was trimmed by 6 bases and J by 2 bases, leaving 17 bases between them. This CDR3 contains 15 residues. Germline CDR1 reads KGHSH; CDR2 reads LQKENI. The CDR3 DNA sequence: TGTGCCAGCTCCCAGGGGTATGGCGCAACCTACGAGCAGTACTTC. This codes for CASSQGYGATYEQYF.